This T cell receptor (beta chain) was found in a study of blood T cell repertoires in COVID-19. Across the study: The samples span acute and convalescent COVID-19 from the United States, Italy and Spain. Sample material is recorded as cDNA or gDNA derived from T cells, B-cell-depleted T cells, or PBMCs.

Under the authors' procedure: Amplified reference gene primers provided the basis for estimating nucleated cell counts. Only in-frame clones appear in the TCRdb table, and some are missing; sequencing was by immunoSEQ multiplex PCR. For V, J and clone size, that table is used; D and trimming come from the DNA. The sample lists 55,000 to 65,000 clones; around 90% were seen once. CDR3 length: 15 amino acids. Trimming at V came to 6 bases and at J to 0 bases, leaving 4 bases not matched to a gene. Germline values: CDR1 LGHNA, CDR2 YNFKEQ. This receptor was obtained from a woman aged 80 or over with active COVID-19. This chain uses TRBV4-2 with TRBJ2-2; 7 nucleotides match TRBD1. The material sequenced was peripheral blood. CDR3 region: CASRPGTANTGELFF. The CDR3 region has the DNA TGTGCCAGCAGACCCGGGACAGCGAACACCGGGGAGCTGTTTTTT.